Below, 27 T cell receptor beta chains from the same sample are listed, as sequenced in a study of cytomegalovirus exposure and HLA in healthy donors. Primers included in the PCR were 60 Vbeta and 13 Jbeta primers. The table came from immunoSEQ multiplex PCR; TCRdb's copy has only in-frame clones and leaves some out. The listing records 40,000 to 50,000 clones. The sequenced sample consisted of PBMCs. These receptor sequences come from a woman aged 40 to 50 in good health and CMV-seronegative.

The chain employs TRBV19 and TRBJ1-2; D is undetermined. Germline loops: CDR1 LNHDA, CDR2 SQIVND (reference sequence). V was trimmed by 6 bases and J by 6 bases, leaving 20 bases between them. The CDR3 length is 15 residues. The CDR3 is CASSVRPGLLNGYTF. The CDR3 bases are TGTGCCAGTAGCGTTCGGCCAGGTCTCTTGAATGGCTACACCTTC.

The chain employs TRBV9 and TRBJ1-5, with D tentatively TRBD1 (6 bases). V was cut by 4 bases and J by 7 bases, with 15 bases left in between. The CDR3 is 14 residues long. Germline CDR1 is SGDLS and CDR2 is YYNGEE. The CDR3 coding sequence is TGTGCCAGCAGCCTCGGGGGGGCGAACCAGCCCCAGCATTTT. Protein product: CASSLGGANQPQHF.

The chain uses TRBV4-1 and TRBJ2-7; the match to TRBD2 covers 7 bases. There are 17 residues in the CDR3. CDR1 is MGHRA, CDR2 YSYEKL, per germline. The V segment lost 4 bases and the J segment 2 bases; nucleotides outside the gene matches: 14. CDR3 protein: CASSPWGLRERAYEQYF. For the CDR3, the DNA is TGCGCCAGCAGCCCCTGGGGTTTGCGGGAGAGGGCCTACGAGCAGTACTTC.

This chain joins TRBV9 and TRBJ2-3; TRBD2 matches 16 bases. The CDR3 totals 16 residues. Germline assignment: CDR1 SGDLS and CDR2 YYNGEE. J was trimmed by 4 bases and V by 4 bases; bases with no gene match: 3. Here the CDR3 reads CASSPGLAGGADTQYF. The CDR3 DNA reads as TGTGCCAGCAGCCCGGGACTAGCGGGGGGGGCAGATACGCAGTATTTT.

The chain couples TRBV5-1 to TRBJ2-1; TRBD2 matches 11 bases. Trimming removed 0 bases from V and 3 bases from J; junction bases left unmatched: 5. Germline V gene data show CDR1 as SGHRS and CDR2 as YFSETQ. This CDR3 comprises 17 residues. The CDR3 sequence: CASSLVQLAGDYNEQFF. The CDR3 nucleotides are TGCGCCAGCAGCTTGGTCCAACTAGCGGGAGACTACAATGAGCAGTTCTTC.

J is TRBJ1-5 and V is TRBV7-8, with TRBD1 identical over 7 bases. The J segment lost 6 bases and the V segment lost 2 bases, leaving 10 bases of the junction unmatched. Looked up from germline, CDR1 is SGHVS and CDR2 is FQNEAQ. The CDR3 runs 16 residues. This CDR3 reads CASSLSGGSWAQPQHF. The CDR3 nucleotides are TGTGCCAGCAGCTTATCAGGGGGGAGTTGGGCTCAGCCCCAGCATTTT. The full variable domain, in which reference TRBV7-8 and TRBJ1-5 provide the parts outside the CDR3, is GAGVSQSPRYKVAKRGQDVALRCDPISGHVSLFWYQQALGQGPEFLTYFQNEAQLDKSGLPSDRFFAERPEGSVSTLKIQRTQQEDSAVYLCASSLSGGSWAQPQHFGDGTRLSIL.

The V and J genes are TRBV7-9 and TRBJ1-5; the match to TRBD1 covers 7 bases. The CDR3 contains 16 residues. J was trimmed by 2 bases and V by 5 bases; bases with no gene match: 9. In germline, CDR1 is SEHNR, CDR2 FQNEAQ (reference sequence). The CDR3 nucleotides are TGTGCCAGCAGCGCACTCCTAGGGGGCGGCAATCAGCCCCAGCATTTT. Protein sequence: CASSALLGGGNQPQHF.

This chain connects TRBV19 to TRBJ1-5; maybe TRBD1 (6 bases). The CDR3 length is 15 residues. Trimming took off 6 bases at V and 0 bases at J, with 12 bases between the two ends. CDR1 is LNHDA, CDR2 SQIVND, per germline (reference sequence). CDR3 amino acids: CASSPGQNSNQPQHF. The CDR3 nucleotides read TGTGCCAGTAGCCCTGGACAGAATAGCAATCAGCCCCAGCATTTT.

The rearrangement links TRBV30 to TRBJ1-1, with D maybe TRBD1 (5 bases). The germline V gene encodes CDR1 GTSNPN and CDR2 SVGIG (reference sequence). V shed 1 base and J shed 1 base, with 13 bases lying between them. This CDR3 has 15 residues. The CDR3 is CAWSEYPDRNTEAFF. As DNA, the CDR3 is TGTGCCTGGAGTGAATATCCCGACAGGAACACTGAAGCTTTCTTT.

The chain combines TRBV28 with TRBJ1-2; D unresolved. CDR1 and CDR2 from the germline V gene are MDHEN and SYDVKM. The length of the CDR3 is 16 residues. Trimming took off 5 bases at V and 8 bases at J, with 24 bases between the two ends. Written as DNA, the CDR3 is TGTGCCAGCAGTCAATCACGGGTCTTTGTCCAGTACGGCTACACCTTC. Its translation is CASSQSRVFVQYGYTF.

The chain couples TRBV6-5 to TRBJ2-7; 8 bases fit TRBD2. The length of the CDR3 is 14 residues. Germline V gene sequence: CDR1 MNHEY, CDR2 SVGAGI. J lost 0 bases, V lost 5 bases, and 3 bases had no gene match. Here the CDR3 DNA reads TGTGCCAGCAGTAAGAGCGGGAGCTCCTACGAGCAGTACTTC. It yields the protein CASSKSGSSYEQYF.

This chain uses TRBV6-4 with TRBJ1-2, with D possibly matching TRBD1 (5 bases). CDR3 length equals 13 residues. CDR1 is MRHNA and CDR2 is SNTAGT in the germline V gene. Trimming stripped 5 bases from V and 0 bases from J, with 7 bases between. CDR3 residues: CASSQGSNYGYTF. In nucleotides, the CDR3 is TGTGCCAGCAGTCAGGGTTCTAACTATGGCTACACCTTC.

The chain joins TRBV9 to TRBJ2-7; 13 nucleotides line up with TRBD2. This CDR3 is 16 amino acids long. J was trimmed by 4 bases and V by 0 bases; bases with no gene match: 4. Germline V gene sequence: CDR1 SGDLS, CDR2 YYNGEE. DNA for the CDR3: TGTGCCAGCAGCGTAGAGGGACTAGCGGGACCGTACGAGCAGTACTTC. The encoded protein is CASSVEGLAGPYEQYF. The variable domain in full, completed from reference TRBV9 and TRBJ2-7, reads DSGVTQTPKHLITATGQRVTLRCSPRSGDLSVYWYQQSLDQGLQFLIQYYNGEERAKGNILERFSAQQFPDLHSELNLSSLELGDSALYFCASSVEGLAGPYEQYFGPGTRLTVT.

V and J are TRBV10-2 and TRBJ2-7; D unresolved. Trimming took off 8 bases at V and 2 bases at J, with 13 bases between the two ends. The CDR3 is 13 residues long. CDR1 is WSHSY and CDR2 is SAAADI in the germline V gene. The CDR3: CASGKTDAYEQYF. CDR3 DNA: TGCGCCAGCGGAAAGACTGATGCCTACGAGCAGTACTTC.

This chain links TRBV20-1 with TRBJ2-1; no definite D call. The CDR3 runs to 11 residues. Per the germline V gene, CDR1 is DFQATT and CDR2 is SNEGSKA (reference sequence). Trimming took 0 bases from V and 7 from J, leaving 4 bases between them. CDR3 coding DNA: TGCAGTGCTAGAGACAGAAATGAGCAGTTCTTC. This sequence encodes CSARDRNEQFF.

DNA for the CDR3: TGTGCCTGGAGTGATACCCATAGAGGGATCGAGCAGTACTTC. Translating it yields CAWSDTHRGIEQYF. The chain couples TRBV30 to TRBJ2-7; D may be TRBD2 (5 bases). V lost 1 base, J lost 6 bases, and 16 bases lay in between. In germline, CDR1 is GTSNPN, CDR2 SVGIG (reference sequence). The CDR3 runs to 14 residues.

The chain couples TRBV27 to TRBJ1-1; maybe TRBD1 (6 bases). CDR1 is MNHEY, CDR2 SMNVEV, per germline (reference sequence). The CDR3 runs 13 residues. Trimming removed 2 bases at V and 8 bases at J, with 12 bases between. The CDR3 DNA is TGTGCCAGCAGTTTAGGACAGAGAACCGAAGCTTTCTTT. The encoded protein is CASSLGQRTEAFF.

The J gene is TRBJ2-5, the V gene TRBV27; 14 nucleotides line up with TRBD2. CDR3 length: 20 residues. With V trimmed by 3 bases and J by 4 bases, 16 bases remained unmatched. CDR1 MNHEY and CDR2 SMNVEV come from the germline V gene (reference sequence). CDR3 sequence reads: CASSFRGTSGRRRGGETQYF. The CDR3 bases are TGTGCCAGCAGTTTCAGAGGGACTAGCGGGAGACGGAGAGGTGGAGAGACCCAGTACTTC.

This chain links TRBV30 with TRBJ1-5; a weak D match, TRBD1 (5 bases). The CDR3 extends over 18 amino acids. Germline-derived CDR1 and CDR2 are GTSNPN and SVGIG (reference sequence). Trimming pared 1 base from V and 2 bases from J, leaving 21 bases between. CDR3 nucleotides: TGTGCCTGGAGTGGAAGTCAGGAGGGGATTGCGGGCAATCAGCCCCAGCATTTT. This codes for CAWSGSQEGIAGNQPQHF.

Here the CDR3 DNA reads TGTGCCAGCAGTTTATTACAGGGAATGGTGACAGGGGAGCTGTTTTTT. This encodes CASSLLQGMVTGELFF. This sequence joins TRBV27 and TRBJ2-2, with a tentative D call TRBD1 (6 bases). V lost 1 base, J lost 8 bases, and 17 bases lay in between. CDR3 length equals 16 residues. Germline CDR1 MNHEY, CDR2 SMNVEV (reference sequence).

The chain employs TRBV7-9 and TRBJ2-7; D call uncertain. The germline V and J ends were trimmed by 0 bases and 2 bases, with 17 bases remaining between them. Germline V CDR1 and CDR2: SEHNR, FQNEAQ (reference sequence). The CDR3 extends over 17 amino acids. The CDR3 DNA reads TGTGCCAGCAGCTTAGCCCCCTACAGAACTGGCACCTACGAGCAGTACTTC. This sequence encodes CASSLAPYRTGTYEQYF.

CDR3 bases: TGTGCCAGCAGTCCACGGACTAGCGGTCGTCCCGGGGAGCTGTTTTTT. Amino acid sequence: CASSPRTSGRPGELFF. The chain combines TRBV7-9 with TRBJ2-2; 10 bases are shared with TRBD2. V shed 6 bases, J shed 6 bases, and the junction held 10 bases outside the gene matches. The CDR3 length is 16 residues. From germline, CDR1 is SEHNR and CDR2 FQNEAQ (reference sequence).

The gene calls are TRBV18 and TRBJ2-1; 10 nucleotides match TRBD2. V shed 3 bases and J 5 bases; nucleotides not matched to a gene: 4. The CDR3 has 15 residues. From germline, CDR1 is KGHSH and CDR2 LQKENI. CDR3 DNA: TGTGCCAGCTCACCGCTAGCGGGAGACGACAATGAGCAGTTCTTC. This codes for CASSPLAGDDNEQFF. The full variable domain, in which reference TRBV18 and TRBJ2-1 provide the parts outside the CDR3, is NAGVMQNPRHLVRRRGQEARLRCSPMKGHSHVYWYRQLPEEGLKFMVYLQKENIIDESGMPKERFSAEFPKEGPSILRIQQVVRGDSAAYFCASSPLAGDDNEQFFGPGTRLTVL.

The rearrangement links TRBV28 to TRBJ2-1; the match to TRBD2 covers 13 bases. The CDR3 totals 16 residues. Germline-derived CDR1 and CDR2 are MDHEN and SYDVKM. Trimming took 7 bases from V and 5 from J; bases not matched to a gene: 8. CDR3 coding DNA: TGTGCCAGCATTTCCCTCGGGACTAGCGGGAACAATGAGCAGTTCTTC. This gives the protein CASISLGTSGNNEQFF.

The chain has TRBV28 and TRBJ1-2, with D unresolved. CDR3 length equals 13 residues. Trimming took off 6 bases at V and 3 bases at J, with 11 bases between the two ends. CDR1 MDHEN and CDR2 SYDVKM come from the germline V gene. This CDR3 is CASSRGGYYGYTF. CDR3 in DNA: TGTGCCAGCAGCCGAGGAGGGTACTATGGCTACACCTTC.

About this clone: Other DNA sequences from this sample encode an identical CDR3 as well. V usage is TRBV5-1 and J usage is TRBJ2-7; 7 bases agree with TRBD1. V trimming: 0 bases; J trimming: 1 base; junction bases outside the gene matches: 4. The germline gives CDR1 SGHRS, CDR2 YFSETQ. The length of the CDR3 is 15 residues. The CDR3 sequence is CASSLVAGGSYEQYF. The CDR3 nucleotides are TGCGCCAGCAGCTTGGTGGCAGGGGGTTCCTACGAGCAGTACTTC.

V usage is TRBV29-1 and J usage is TRBJ1-1; 8 bases are a match to TRBD1. Losses at the gene ends were 6 bases for V and 7 bases for J; bases not matched to a gene: 7. There are 12 residues in the CDR3. Germline assignment: CDR1 SQVTM and CDR2 ANQGSEA. The CDR3 DNA reads TGCAGCGTAACCCAGGGGGCAAGTGAAGCTTTCTTT. Amino acids: CSVTQGASEAFF.